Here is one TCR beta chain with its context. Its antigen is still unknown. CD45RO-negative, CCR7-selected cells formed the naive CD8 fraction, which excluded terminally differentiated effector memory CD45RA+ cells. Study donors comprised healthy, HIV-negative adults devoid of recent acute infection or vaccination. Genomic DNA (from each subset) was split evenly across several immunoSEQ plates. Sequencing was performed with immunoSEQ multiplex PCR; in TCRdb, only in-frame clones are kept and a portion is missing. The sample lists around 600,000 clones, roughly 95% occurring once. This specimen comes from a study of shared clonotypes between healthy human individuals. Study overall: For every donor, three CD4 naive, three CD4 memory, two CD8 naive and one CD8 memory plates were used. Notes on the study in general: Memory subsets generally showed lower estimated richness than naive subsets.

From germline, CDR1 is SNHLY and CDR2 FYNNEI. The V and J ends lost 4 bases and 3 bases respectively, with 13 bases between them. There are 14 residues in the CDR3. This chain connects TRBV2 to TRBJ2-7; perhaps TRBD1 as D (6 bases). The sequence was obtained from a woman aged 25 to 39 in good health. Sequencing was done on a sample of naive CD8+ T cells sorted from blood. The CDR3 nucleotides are TGTGCCAGCAGTGTATTACAGGGAAGCTACGAGCAGTACTTC. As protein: CASSVLQGSYEQYF.